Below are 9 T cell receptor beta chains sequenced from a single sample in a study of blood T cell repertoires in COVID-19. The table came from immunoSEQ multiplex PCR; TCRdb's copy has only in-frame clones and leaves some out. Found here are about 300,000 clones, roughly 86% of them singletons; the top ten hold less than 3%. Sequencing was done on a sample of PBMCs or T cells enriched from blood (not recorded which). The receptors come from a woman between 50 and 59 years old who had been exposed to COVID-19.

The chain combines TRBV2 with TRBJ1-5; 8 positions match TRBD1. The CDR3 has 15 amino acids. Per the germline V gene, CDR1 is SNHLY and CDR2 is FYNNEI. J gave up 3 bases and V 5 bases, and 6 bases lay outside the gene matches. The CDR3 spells CASSYWTGTNQPQHF. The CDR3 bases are TGTGCCAGCAGTTATTGGACAGGGACCAATCAGCCCCAGCATTTT.

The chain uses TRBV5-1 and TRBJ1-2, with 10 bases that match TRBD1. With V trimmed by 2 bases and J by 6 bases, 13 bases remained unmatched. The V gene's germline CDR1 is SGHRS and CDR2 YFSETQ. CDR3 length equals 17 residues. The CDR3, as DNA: TGCGCCAGCAGCTTCGGCCCCGGACAGGGGGGGCGTAATGGCTACACCTTC. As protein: CASSFGPGQGGRNGYTF.

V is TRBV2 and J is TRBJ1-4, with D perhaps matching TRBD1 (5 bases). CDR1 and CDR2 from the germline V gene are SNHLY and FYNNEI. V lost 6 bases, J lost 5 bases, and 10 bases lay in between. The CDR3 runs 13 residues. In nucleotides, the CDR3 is TGTGCCAGCAGAGGACGGGGGAATGAAAAACTGTTTTTT. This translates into CASRGRGNEKLFF.

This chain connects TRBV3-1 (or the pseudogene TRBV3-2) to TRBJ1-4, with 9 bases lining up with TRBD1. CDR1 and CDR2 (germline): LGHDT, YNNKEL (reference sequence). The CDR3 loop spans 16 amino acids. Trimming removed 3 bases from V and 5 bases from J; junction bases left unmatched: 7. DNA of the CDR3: TGTGCCAGCAGCCACGAACCGGGACAGGGAAATGAAAAACTGTTTTTT. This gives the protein CASSHEPGQGNEKLFF.

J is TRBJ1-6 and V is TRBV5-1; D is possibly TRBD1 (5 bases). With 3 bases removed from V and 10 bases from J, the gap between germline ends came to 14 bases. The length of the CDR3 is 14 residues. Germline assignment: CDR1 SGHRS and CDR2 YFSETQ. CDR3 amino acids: CASSSTAQSSPLHF. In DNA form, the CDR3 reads TGCGCCAGCAGCTCGACAGCGCAGAGCTCACCCCTCCACTTT.

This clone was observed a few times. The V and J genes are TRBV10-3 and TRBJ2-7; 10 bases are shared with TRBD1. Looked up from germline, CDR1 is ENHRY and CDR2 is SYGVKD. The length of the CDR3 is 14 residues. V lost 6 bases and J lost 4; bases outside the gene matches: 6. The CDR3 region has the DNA TGTGCCATCAGGGAGACAGGGGGCGCTTACGAGCAGTACTTC. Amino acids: CAIRETGGAYEQYF.

CDR3 region: CASSLGPGSYNEQFF. The CDR3 DNA is TGCGCCAGCAGCTTGGGGCCGGGCTCCTACAATGAGCAGTTCTTC. The J gene is TRBJ2-1, the V gene TRBV5-1; unclear D gene. The CDR3 loop spans 15 amino acids. Germline CDR1 and CDR2: SGHRS and YFSETQ. V was pared by 0 bases and J by 0 bases, with 7 bases between.

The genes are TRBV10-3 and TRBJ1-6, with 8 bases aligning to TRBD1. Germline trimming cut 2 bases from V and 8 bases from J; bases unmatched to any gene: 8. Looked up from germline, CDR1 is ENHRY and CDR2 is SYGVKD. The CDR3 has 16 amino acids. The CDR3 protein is CAISEGSGTGHSPLHF. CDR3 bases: TGTGCCATCAGTGAGGGGTCGGGGACAGGACATTCACCCCTCCACTTT.

The CDR3 nucleotides are TGTGCCAGCAGCGCCTCAGGGGGAAACTCTGAAGCTTTCTTT. Protein: CASSASGGNSEAFF. This chain connects TRBV7-2 to TRBJ1-1, with TRBD1 identical over 7 bases. Germline V gene data show CDR1 as SGHTA and CDR2 as FQGNSA. The V and J ends lost 5 bases and 6 bases, in that order; junction bases with no gene match: 9. The CDR3 has 14 residues.